The following is a T cell receptor beta chain sequence with its context. These data are taken from a study of blood T cell repertoires in COVID-19. CDR3 length: 13 amino acids. Germline CDR1 and CDR2: MDHEN and SYDVKM. The data were produced by immunoSEQ multiplex PCR, yet TCRdb's version contains in-frame clones alone and is incomplete. Of around 140,000 clones in the sample, roughly four fifths are singletons; the top ten hold around 1.4%. The chain combines TRBV28 with TRBJ2-1; TRBD2 aligns across 8 bases. Sequenced input: peripheral blood. This sequence originates from a human donor in a cohort sampled during active COVID-19. This chain's CDR3 is CASGLALLTEQFF. In DNA, the CDR3 is TGTGCAAGCGGACTAGCACTCCTGACCGAGCAGTTCTTC.